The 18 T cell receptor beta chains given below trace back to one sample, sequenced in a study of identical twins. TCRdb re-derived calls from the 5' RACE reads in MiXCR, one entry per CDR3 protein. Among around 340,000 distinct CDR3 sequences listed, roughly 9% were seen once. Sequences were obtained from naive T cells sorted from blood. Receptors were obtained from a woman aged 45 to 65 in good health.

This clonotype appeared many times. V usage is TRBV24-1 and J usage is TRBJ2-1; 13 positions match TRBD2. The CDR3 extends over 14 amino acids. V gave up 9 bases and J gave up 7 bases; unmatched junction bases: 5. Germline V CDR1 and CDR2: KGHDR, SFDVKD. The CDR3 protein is CATSGLAGVNEQFF. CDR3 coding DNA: TGTGCCACCTCTGGACTAGCGGGAGTGAATGAGCAGTTCTTC.

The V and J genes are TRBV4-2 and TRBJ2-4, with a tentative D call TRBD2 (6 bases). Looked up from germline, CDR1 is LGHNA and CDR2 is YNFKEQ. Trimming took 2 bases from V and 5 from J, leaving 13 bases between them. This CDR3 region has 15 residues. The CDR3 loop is CASSQPGEAQNIQYF. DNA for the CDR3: TGTGCCAGCAGCCAACCCGGGGAGGCCCAAAACATTCAGTACTTC.

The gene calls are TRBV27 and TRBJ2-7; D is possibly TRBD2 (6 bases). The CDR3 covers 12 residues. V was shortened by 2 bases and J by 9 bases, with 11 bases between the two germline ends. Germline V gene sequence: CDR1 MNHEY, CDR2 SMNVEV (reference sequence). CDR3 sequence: CASSLVGGWQYF. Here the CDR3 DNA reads TGTGCCAGCAGTTTAGTGGGGGGTTGGCAGTACTTC.

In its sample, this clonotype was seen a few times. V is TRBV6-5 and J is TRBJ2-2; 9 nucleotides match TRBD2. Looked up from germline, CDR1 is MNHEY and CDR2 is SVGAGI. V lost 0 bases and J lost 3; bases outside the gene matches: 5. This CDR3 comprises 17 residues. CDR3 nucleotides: TGTGCCAGCAGTTACTCGAGGCTAGCGGGGCACACCGGGGAGCTGTTTTTT. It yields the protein CASSYSRLAGHTGELFF.

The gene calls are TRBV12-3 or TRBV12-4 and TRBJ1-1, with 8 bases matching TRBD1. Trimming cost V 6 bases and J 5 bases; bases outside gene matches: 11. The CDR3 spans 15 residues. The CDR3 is CASRPDRGGGTEAFF. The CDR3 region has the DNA TGTGCCAGCAGGCCAGACAGGGGTGGGGGAACTGAAGCTTTCTTT.

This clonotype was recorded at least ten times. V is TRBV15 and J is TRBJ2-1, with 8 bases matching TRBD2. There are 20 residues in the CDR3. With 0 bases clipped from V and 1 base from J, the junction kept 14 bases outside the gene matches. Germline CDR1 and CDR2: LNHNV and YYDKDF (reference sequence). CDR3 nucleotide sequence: TGTGCCACCAGCAGAGAGTTGGGAGCGGGAGTGTCGGCTTCCTACAATGAGCAGTTCTTC. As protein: CATSRELGAGVSASYNEQFF.

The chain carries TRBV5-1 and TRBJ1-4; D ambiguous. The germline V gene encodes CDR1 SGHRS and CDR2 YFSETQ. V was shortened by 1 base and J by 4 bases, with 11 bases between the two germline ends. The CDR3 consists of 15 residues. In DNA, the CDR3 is TGCGCCAGCAGCTTGCAGTTTGGGGATAATGAAAAACTGTTTTTT. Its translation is CASSLQFGDNEKLFF.

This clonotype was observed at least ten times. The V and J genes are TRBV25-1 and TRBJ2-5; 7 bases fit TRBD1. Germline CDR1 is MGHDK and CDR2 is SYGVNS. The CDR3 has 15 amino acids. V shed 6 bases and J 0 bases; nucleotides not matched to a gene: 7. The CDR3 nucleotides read TGTGCCAGCAGAGGGAGCAGGGGGTACCAAGAGACCCAGTACTTC. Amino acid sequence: CASRGSRGYQETQYF.

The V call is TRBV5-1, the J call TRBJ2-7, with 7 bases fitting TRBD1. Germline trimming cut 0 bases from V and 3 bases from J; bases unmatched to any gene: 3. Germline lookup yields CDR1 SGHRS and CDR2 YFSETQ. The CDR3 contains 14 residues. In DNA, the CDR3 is TGCGCCAGCAGCTTGGGCTCAGGGGGCTACGAGCAGTACGTC. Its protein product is CASSLGSGGYEQYV.

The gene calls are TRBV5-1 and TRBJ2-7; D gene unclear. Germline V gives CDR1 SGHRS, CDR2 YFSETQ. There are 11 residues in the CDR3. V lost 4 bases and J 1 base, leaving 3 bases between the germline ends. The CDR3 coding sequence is TGCGCCAGCAGCGGGTCCTACGAGCAGTACGTC. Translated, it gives CASSGSYEQYV.

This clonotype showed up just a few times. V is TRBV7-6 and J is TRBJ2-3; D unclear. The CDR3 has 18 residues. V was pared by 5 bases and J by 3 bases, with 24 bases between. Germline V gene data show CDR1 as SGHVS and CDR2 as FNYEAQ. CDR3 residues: CASSNTPPTGAGTDTQYF. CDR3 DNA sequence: TGTGCCAGCAGCAACACTCCCCCAACTGGCGCTGGGACAGATACGCAGTATTTT.

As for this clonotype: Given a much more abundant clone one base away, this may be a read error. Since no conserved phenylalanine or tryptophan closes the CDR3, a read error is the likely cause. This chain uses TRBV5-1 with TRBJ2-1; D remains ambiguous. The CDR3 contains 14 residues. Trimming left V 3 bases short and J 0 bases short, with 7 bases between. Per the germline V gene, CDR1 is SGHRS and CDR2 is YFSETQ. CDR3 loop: CASSSTNSYNEQFI. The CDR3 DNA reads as TGCGCCAGCAGCTCTACTAACTCCTACAATGAGCAGTTCATC.

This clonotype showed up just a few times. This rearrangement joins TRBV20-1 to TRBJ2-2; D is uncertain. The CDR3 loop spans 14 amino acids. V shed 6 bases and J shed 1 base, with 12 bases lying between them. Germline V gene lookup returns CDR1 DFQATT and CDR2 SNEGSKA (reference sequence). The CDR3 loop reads CSARGRLNTGELFF. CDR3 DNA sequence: TGCAGTGCCCGCGGTAGATTGAACACCGGGGAGCTGTTTTTT.

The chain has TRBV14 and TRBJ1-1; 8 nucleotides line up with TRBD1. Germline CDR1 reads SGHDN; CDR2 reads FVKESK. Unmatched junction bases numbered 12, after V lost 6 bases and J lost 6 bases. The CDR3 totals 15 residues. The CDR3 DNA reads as TGTGCCAGCAGAAAGACAGGGGCCCCGCTAGCTGAAGCTTTCTTT. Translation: CASRKTGAPLAEAFF.

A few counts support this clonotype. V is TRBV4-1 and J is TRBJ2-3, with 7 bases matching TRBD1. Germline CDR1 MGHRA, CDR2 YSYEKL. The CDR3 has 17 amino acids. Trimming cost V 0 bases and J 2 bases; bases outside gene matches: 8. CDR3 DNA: TGCGCCAGCAGCCAAGATCTCGCCACAGGGGCCACAGATACGCAGTATTTT. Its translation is CASSQDLATGATDTQYF.

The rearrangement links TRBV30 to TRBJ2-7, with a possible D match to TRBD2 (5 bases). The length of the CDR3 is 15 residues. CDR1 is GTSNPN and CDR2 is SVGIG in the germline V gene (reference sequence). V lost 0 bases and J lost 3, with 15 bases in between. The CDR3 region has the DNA TGTGCCTGGAGTGTACTTAAGGGAGTCCACTACGAGCAGTACTTC. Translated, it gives CAWSVLKGVHYEQYF.

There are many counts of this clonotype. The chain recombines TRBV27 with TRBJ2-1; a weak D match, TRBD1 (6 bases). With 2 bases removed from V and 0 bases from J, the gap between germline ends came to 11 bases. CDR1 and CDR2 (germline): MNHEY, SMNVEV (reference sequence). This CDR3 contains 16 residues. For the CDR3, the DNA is TGTGCCAGCAGTTTAACAGGGACCAACTCCTACAATGAGCAGTTCTTC. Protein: CASSLTGTNSYNEQFF.

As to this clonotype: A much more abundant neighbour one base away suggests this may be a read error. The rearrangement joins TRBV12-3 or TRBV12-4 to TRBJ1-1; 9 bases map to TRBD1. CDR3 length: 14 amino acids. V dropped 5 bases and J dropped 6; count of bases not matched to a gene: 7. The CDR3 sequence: CASSTLGQGAEAFF. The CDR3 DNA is TGTGCCAGCAGTACATTGGGACAGGGTGCTGAAGCTTTCTTT.